The sequence of this TCR beta chain was determined in a study of response to subunit inactivated influenza vaccine. MiXCR, run by TCRdb on the RT-PCR reads, gives a single entry per CDR3 protein. Seen here are about 500,000 distinct CDR3 sequences, approximately 15% observed once, and the top ten hold approximately 3%. This clonotype has more than one count but fewer than ten. Trimming stripped 0 bases from V and 6 bases from J, with 11 bases between. Germline V gene data show CDR1 as LGHNA and CDR2 as YNFKEQ. The length of the CDR3 is 14 residues. This clonotype originated in a man aged 50 to 75 who received an inactivated influenza vaccine. This chain links TRBV4-2 with TRBJ1-2, with D possibly being TRBD1 (6 bases). The sample consisted of CD4+ T cells sorted from PBMCs, taken around 25 months after vaccination. The CDR3, as DNA: TGTGCCAGCAGCCAAGATTTGAGGACAGATGGCTACACCTTC. Residues: CASSQDLRTDGYTF.